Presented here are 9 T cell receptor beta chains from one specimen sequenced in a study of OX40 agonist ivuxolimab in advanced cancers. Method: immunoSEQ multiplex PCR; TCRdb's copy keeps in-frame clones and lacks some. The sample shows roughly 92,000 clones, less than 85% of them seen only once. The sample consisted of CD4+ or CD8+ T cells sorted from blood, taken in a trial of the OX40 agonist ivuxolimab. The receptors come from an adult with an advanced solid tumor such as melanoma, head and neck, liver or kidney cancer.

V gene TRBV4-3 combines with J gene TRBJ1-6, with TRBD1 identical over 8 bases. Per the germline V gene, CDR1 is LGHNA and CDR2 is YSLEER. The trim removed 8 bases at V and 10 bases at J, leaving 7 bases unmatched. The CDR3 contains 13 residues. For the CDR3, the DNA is TGCGCCAGCCGACAGGGGCTTGGCTCACCCCTCCACTTT. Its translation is CASRQGLGSPLHF.

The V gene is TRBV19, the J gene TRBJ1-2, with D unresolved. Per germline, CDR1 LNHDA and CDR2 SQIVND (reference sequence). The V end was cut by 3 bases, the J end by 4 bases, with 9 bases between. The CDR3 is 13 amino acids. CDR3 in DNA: TGTGCCAGTAGTATTGAACGAACCTATGGCTACACCTTC. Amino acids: CASSIERTYGYTF.

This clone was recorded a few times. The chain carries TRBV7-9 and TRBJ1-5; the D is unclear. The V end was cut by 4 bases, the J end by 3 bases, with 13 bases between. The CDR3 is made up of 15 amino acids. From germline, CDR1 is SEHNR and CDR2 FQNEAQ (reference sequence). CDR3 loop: CASSSTDGYNQPQHF. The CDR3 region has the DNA TGTGCCAGCAGCTCCACCGATGGGTACAATCAGCCCCAGCATTTT.

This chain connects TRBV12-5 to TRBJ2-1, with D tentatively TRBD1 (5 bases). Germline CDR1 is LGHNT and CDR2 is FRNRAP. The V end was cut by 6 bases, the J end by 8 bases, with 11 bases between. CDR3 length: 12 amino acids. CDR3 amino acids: CASGLRVYEQFF. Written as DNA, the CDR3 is TGTGCTAGTGGCCTCAGGGTTTATGAGCAGTTCTTC.

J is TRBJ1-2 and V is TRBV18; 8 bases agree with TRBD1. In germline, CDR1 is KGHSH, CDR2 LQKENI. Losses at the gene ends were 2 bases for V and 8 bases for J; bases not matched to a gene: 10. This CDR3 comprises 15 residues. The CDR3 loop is CASSPGTGGGGGYTF. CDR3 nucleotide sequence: TGTGCCAGCTCACCAGGGACAGGCGGCGGAGGCGGCTACACCTTC. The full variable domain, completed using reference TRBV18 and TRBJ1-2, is NAGVMQNPRHLVRRRGQEARLRCSPMKGHSHVYWYRQLPEEGLKFMVYLQKENIIDESGMPKERFSAEFPKEGPSILRIQQVVRGDSAAYFCASSPGTGGGGGYTFGSGTRLTVV.

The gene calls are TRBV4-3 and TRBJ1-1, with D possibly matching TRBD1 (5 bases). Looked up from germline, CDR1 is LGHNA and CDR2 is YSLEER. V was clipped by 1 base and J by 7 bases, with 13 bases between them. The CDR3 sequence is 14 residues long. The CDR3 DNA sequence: TGCGCCAGCAGCCAAGGAGAGGGGCTTTTTGAAGCTTTCTTT. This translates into CASSQGEGLFEAFF.

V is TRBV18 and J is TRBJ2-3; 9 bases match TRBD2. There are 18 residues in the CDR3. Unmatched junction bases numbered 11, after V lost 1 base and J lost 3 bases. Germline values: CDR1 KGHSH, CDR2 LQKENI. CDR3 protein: CASSPRSLAGVGTDTQYF. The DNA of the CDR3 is TGTGCCAGCTCACCACGTTCCTTAGCGGGAGTCGGTACAGATACGCAGTATTTT.

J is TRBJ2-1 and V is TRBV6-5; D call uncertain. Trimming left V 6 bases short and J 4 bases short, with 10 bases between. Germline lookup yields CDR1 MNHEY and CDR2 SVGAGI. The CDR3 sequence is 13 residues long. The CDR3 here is CASSLYVYNEQFF. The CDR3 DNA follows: TGTGCCAGCAGCCTCTACGTATACAATGAGCAGTTCTTC.

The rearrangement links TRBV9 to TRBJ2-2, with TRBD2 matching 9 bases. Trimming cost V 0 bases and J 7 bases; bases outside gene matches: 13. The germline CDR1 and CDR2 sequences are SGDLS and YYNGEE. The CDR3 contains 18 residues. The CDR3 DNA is TGTGCCAGCAGCGTAGCGGATAGCGGGGGCCTCGGGGGCGGGGAGCTGTTTTTT. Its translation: CASSVADSGGLGGGELFF.